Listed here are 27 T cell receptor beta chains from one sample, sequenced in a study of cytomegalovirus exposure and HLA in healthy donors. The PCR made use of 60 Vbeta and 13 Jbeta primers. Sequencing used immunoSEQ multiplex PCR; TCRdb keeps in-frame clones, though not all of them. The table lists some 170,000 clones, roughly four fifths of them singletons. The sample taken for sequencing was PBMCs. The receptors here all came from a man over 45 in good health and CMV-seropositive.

In nucleotides, the CDR3 is TGTGCCAGCAGCGAATTTGGACAGGAAATTAACACTGAAGCTTTCTTT. Amino acids: CASSEFGQEINTEAFF. The rearrangement uses TRBV7-2 and TRBJ1-1; TRBD1 matches 7 bases. Germline values: CDR1 SGHTA, CDR2 FQGNSA. The CDR3 is 16 residues long. J lost 2 bases, V lost 5 bases, and 11 bases had no gene match.

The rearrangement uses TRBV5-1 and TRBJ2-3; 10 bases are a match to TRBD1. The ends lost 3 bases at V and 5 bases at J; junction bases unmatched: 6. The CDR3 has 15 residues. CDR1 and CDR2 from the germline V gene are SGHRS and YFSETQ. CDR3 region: CASSSGQGFGDTQYF. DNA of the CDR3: TGCGCCAGCAGCTCGGGACAGGGGTTTGGAGATACGCAGTATTTT.

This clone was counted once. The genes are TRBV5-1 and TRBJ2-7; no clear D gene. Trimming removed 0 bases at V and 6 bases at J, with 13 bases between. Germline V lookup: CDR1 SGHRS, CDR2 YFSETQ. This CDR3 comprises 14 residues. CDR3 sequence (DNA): TGCGCCAGCAGCTTGGACTCCTGGTCGGGCGAGCAGTACTTC. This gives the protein CASSLDSWSGEQYF.

The CDR3 loop reads CAWGYRGLETQYF. CDR3 nucleotide sequence: TGTGCCTGGGGATACAGGGGGCTCGAGACCCAGTACTTC. The chain recombines TRBV30 with TRBJ2-5, with 9 bases identical to TRBD1. Germline CDR1 reads GTSNPN; CDR2 reads SVGIG (reference sequence). With 5 bases clipped from V and 5 bases from J, the junction kept 6 bases outside the gene matches. The CDR3 length is 13 residues.

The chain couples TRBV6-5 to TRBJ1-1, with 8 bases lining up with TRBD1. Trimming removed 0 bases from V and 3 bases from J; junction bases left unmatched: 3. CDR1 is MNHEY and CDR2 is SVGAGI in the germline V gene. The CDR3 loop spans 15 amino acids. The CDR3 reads CASSYSAGGYTEAFF. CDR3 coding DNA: TGTGCCAGCAGTTACTCGGCAGGGGGCTACACTGAAGCTTTCTTT.

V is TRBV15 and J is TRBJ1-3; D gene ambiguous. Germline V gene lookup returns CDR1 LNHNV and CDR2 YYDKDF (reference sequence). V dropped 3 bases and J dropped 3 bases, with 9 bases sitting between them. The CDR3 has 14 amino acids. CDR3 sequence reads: CATSRRNIGNTIYF. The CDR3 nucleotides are TGTGCCACCAGCAGGAGGAACATTGGAAACACCATATATTTT. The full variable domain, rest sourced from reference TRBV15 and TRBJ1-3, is DAMVIQNPRYQVTQFGKPVTLSCSQTLNHNVMYWYQQKSSQAPKLLFHYYDKDFNNEADTPDNFQSRRPNTSFCFLDIRSPGLGDTAMYLCATSRRNIGNTIYFGEGSWLTVV.

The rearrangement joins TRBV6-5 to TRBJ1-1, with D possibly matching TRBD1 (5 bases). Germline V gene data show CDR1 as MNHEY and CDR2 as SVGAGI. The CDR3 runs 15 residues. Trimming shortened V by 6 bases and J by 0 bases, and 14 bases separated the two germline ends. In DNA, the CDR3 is TGTGCCAGCAGCGGGGGTCCGGGCATGAACACTGAAGCTTTCTTT. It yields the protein CASSGGPGMNTEAFF.

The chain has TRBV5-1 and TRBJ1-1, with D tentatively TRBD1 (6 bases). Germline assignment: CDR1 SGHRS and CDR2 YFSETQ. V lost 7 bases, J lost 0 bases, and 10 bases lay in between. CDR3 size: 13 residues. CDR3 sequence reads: CASRQEMNTEAFF. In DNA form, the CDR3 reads TGCGCCAGCCGACAGGAGATGAACACTGAAGCTTTCTTT.

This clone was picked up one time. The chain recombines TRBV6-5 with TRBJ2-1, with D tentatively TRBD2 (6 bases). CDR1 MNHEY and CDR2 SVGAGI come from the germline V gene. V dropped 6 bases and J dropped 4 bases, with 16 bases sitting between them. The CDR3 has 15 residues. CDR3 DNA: TGTGCCAGCAGCACCGGGACTGGTACTTACAATGAGCAGTTCTTC. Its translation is CASSTGTGTYNEQFF.

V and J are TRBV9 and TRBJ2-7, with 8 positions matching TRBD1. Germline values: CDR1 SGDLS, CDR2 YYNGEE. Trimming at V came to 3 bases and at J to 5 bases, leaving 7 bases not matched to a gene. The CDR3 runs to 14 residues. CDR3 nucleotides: TGTGCCAGCAGCGCCGGACAGGGTCCCCACGAGCAGTACTTC. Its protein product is CASSAGQGPHEQYF.

The CDR3 loop is CASSQDSGLHDEQFF. CDR3 nucleotide sequence: TGCGCCAGCAGCCAAGATTCTGGGCTACACGATGAGCAGTTCTTC. V gene TRBV4-1 combines with J gene TRBJ2-1; D unclear. Germline V lookup: CDR1 MGHRA, CDR2 YSYEKL. Trimming cost V 0 bases and J 8 bases, with 14 bases left between them. The CDR3 is made up of 15 amino acids.

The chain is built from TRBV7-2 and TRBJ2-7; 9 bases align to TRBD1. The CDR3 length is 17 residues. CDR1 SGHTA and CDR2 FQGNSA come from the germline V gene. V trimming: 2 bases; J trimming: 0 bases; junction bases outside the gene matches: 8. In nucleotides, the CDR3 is TGTGCCAGCAGCTTACAACAGGGGGCCAAATACTCCTACGAGCAGTACTTC. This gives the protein CASSLQQGAKYSYEQYF.

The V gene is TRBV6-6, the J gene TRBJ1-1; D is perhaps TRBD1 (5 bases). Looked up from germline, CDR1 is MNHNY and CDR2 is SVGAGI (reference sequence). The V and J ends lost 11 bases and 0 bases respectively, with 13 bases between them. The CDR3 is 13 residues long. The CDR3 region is CAGSGLMNTEAFF. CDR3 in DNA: TGTGCCGGATCGGGACTTATGAACACTGAAGCTTTCTTT.

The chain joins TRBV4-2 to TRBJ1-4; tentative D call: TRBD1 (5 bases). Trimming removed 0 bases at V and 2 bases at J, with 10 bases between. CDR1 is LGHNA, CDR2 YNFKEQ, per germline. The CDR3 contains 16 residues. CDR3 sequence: CASSQESAGTNEKLFF. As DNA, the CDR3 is TGTGCCAGCAGCCAAGAAAGTGCAGGGACTAATGAAAAACTGTTTTTT.

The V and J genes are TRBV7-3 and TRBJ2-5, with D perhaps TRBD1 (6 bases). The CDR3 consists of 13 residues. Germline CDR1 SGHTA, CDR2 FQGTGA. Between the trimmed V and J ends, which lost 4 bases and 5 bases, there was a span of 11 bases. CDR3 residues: CASSSGQTETQYF. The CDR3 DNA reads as TGTGCCAGCAGCTCCGGACAGACGGAGACCCAGTACTTC.

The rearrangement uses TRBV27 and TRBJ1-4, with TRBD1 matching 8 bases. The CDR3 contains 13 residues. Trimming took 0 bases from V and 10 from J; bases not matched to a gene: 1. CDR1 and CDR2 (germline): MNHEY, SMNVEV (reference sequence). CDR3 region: CASSLSTGGKLFF. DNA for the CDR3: TGTGCCAGCAGTTTATCAACAGGGGGAAAACTGTTTTTT.

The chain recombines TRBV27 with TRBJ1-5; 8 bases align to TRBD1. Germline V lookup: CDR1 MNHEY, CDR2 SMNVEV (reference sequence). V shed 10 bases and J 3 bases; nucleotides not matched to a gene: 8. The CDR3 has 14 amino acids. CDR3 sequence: CATAGGMNNQPQHF. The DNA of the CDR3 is TGTGCCACAGCAGGGGGCATGAACAATCAGCCCCAGCATTTT.

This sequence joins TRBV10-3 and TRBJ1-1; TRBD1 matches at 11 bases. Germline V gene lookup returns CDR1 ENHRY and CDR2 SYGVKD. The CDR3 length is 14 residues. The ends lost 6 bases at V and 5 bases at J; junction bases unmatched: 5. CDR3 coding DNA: TGTGCCATCAGCCGGGGACAGGGGGAAACTGAAGCTTTCTTT. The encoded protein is CAISRGQGETEAFF.

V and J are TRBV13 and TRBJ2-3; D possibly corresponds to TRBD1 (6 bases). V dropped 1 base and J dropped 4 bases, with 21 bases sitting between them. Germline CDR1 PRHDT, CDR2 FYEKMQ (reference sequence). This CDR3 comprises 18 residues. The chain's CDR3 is CASSLDPPAGEYADTQYF. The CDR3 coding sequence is TGTGCCAGCAGCTTAGACCCCCCGGCAGGGGAGTACGCAGATACGCAGTATTTT.

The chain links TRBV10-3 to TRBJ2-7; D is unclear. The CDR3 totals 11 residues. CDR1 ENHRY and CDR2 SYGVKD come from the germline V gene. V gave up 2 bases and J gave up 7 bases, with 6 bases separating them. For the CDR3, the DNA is TGTGCCATCAGTGAGAGCAGGGAGCAGTACTTC. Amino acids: CAISESREQYF.

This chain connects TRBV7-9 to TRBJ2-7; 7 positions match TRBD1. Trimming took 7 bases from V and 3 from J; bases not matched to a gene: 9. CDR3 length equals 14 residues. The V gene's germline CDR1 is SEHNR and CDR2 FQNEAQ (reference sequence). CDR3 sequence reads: CASTPRTGFYEQYF. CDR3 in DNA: TGTGCCAGCACCCCTCGGACAGGTTTCTACGAGCAGTACTTC.

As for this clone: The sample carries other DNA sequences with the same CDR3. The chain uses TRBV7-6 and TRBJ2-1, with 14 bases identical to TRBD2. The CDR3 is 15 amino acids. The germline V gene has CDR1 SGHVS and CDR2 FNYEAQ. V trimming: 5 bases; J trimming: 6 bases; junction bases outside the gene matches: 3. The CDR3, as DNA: TGTGCCAGCAGCCTCGGGACTAGCGGGGGCAATGAGCAGTTCTTC. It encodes CASSLGTSGGNEQFF.

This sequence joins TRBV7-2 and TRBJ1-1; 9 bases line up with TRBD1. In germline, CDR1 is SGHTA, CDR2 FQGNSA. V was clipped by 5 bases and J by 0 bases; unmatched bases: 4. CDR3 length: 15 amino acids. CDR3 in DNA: TGTGCCAGCAGCACGGGGACAGGGATGAACACTGAAGCTTTCTTT. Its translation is CASSTGTGMNTEAFF.

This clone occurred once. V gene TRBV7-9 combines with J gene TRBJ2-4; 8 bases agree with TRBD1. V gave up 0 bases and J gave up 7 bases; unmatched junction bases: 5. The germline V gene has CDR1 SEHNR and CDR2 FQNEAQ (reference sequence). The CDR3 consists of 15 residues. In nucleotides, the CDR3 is TGTGCCAGCAGCTTAGCACAGGGGGATCCGAACATTCAGTACTTC. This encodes CASSLAQGDPNIQYF.

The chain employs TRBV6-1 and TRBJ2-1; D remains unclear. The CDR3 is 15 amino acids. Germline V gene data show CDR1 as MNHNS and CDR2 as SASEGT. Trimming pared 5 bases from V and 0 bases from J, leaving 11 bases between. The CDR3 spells CASSLWYSSYNEQFF. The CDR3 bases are TGTGCCAGCAGTCTTTGGTACAGCTCCTACAATGAGCAGTTCTTC.

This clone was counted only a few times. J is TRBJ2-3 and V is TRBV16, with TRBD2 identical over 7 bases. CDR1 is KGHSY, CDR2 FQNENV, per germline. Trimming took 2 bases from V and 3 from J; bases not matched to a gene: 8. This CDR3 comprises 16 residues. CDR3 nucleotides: TGTGCCAGCAGCCAAATGGCGGGAGTTGAGACAGATACGCAGTATTTT. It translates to CASSQMAGVETDTQYF.

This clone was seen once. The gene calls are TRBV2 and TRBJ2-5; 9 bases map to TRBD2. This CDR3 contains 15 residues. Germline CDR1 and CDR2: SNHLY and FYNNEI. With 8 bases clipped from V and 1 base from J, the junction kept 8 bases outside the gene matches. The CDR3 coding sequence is TGTGCCAGCGGAGGGGAGCGGGGGGCCCAAGAGACCCAGTACTTC. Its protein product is CASGGERGAQETQYF. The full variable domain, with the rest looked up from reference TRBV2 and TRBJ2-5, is EPEVTQTPSHQVTQMGQEVILRCVPISNHLYFYWYRQILGQKVEFLVSFYNNEISEKSEIFDDQFSVERPDGSNFTLKIRSTKLEDSAMYFCASGGERGAQETQYFGPGTRLLVL.